This TCR beta chain is from a study of cytomegalovirus exposure and HLA in healthy donors (dated by TCRdb to about 2017). Notes on the research overall: According to an earlier analysis of 587 of the donors, about 170 million T cells yielded 117 million unique TCR beta sequences and approximately 300 Gb of sequence data. An early release that covered about 600 HLA-typed donors contained about 300 gigabases of sequencing data and 80 million or so unique TCR sequences. Among the roughly 380 genotyped donors, around 81% belonged to the genetic ancestry cluster associated with self-reported Caucasian donors. The study aimed to test whether cataloging public T cell receptors could reveal signatures of past pathogen exposure. The T cell repertoires of 666 subjects were profiled by immunosequencing and related to cytomegalovirus serostatus. A separate validation cohort of about 110 different subjects was used in addition to the 666-subject first cohort. To predict cytomegalovirus infection status, the study brought together high-throughput TCR immunosequencing, statistical association of individual TCRs with disease status, and machine learning. A later analysis re-analyzed previously published TCR beta repertoires from approximately 700 donors and added high-resolution HLA genotyping to study TCR occurrence patterns. Rather than using new phenotypic data, the later analysis identified candidate immune exposures from TCR beta sequences and from how often those sequences occurred across donors. To decide whether each TCR beta V gene segment behaved as functional or pseudogenic, an earlier analysis of over 500 of the donors relied on high-throughput TCR beta sequencing. Donor age, sex, ethnicity and CMV serostatus were compiled alongside the repertoire data. Genome-wide SNP genotypes for about 65% of the roughly 700 donors were used in a later genetic analysis, which treated that subset as a discovery cohort. All discovery cohort repertoires had been generated using a single sequencing platform. HLA typing included class I and class II loci at four-digit resolution. The number of typed donors differed by locus: about 620-640 for A, B, C, DRB1 and DQB1; some 500 for DQA1; 606 for DPA1; and about 470 for DPB1. Five DR-DQ haplotypes were handled as single units for association and clustering because linkage in the cohort was strong. Across around 400 genotyped donors of the cohort, an average of about 250,000 unique TCR beta nucleotide sequences per donor were sequenced, and about a sixth of those sequences were non-productive. General study outcomes and caveats: A later analysis associated around 16,000 TCR beta sequences with specific HLA alleles at a false discovery rate of 0.05. The study listed 150 to 200 TCR beta chains as associated with cytomegalovirus. When HLA alleles, especially DR and DQ, strongly co-occurred, TCR associations were difficult to assign to individual alleles. The only immune exposure information available for the cohort was CMV serostatus. The presence/absence analyses assumed that sequencing depth was roughly uniform across donors, and that assumption may not be true. A later analysis found that TCR association rates varied across HLA loci, with DRB1 alleles showing the most associated TCRs and HLA-C alleles the fewest. In a later analysis, several top co-occurrence clusters were reported to appear linked to parvovirus B19, influenza, CMV and Epstein-Barr virus. According to a later genetic analysis, donors in an Asian-associated ancestry cluster had fewer N-insertions in productive TCRs than the roughly 700-donor mean. In a later analysis, HLA-associated TCR beta chains were found to be more clonally expanded and to have lower generation probabilities than equally common non-associated chains. HLA typing was unavailable for some donors at each locus, so association tests used only the typed subset. The earlier analysis of nearly 600 of the donors excluded over 15 rarely observed V segments, including chromosome 9 orphons, because counts were too low. In a later analysis, most CMV-associated TCR beta chains were found to appear HLA-restricted, with HLA associations seemingly driven largely by CMV exposure. The cohort was sequenced for TCR beta chains only, and without alpha or paired-chain data the features that could be detected were limited. Correlated functional status among segregating V segments might reflect linkage disequilibrium, but an unknown experimental factor could not be ruled out. An earlier analysis of around 600 of the donors showed that most TCR beta V segments appeared in productive rearrangements either about 87% or about 30% of the time, which broadly matched IMGT annotations. The authors suggested that the approach could potentially be extended to other disease states and immunological phenotypes. Across donors, most TCR sequences were observed very rarely, whereas some public TCRs were present in many individuals. Some IMGT-functional V segments, including TRBV6-2 and TRBV6-3, could not be told apart with the 87-base-pair reads, so those segments were excluded. The classifier was reported to diagnose cytomegalovirus status with high specificity and sensitivity in both the original and validation cohorts. A further reported finding was that TCR beta sequences accurately predicted the HLA-A and HLA-B alleles for most subjects in the first cohort. V-gene and J-gene trimming of TCR beta chains was associated with a missense DCLRE1C variant in a later genetic analysis, and the association was replicated in an independent cohort. A group of highly shared sequence variants was considered likely to be a technical artifact of the sequencing pipeline. A few of the identified cytomegalovirus-associated TCR beta chains were confirmed in vitro to be specific for cytomegalovirus antigens.

The cohort comprised hundreds of healthy bone marrow donors. All cohort members were sampled while nominally healthy, although unrecorded immune exposures were likely present. The donor was CMV seropositive and was included in the group of some 290 seropositive cohort members. A peripheral blood sample was provided by each donor, and peripheral blood mononuclear cells were used for TCR beta sequencing. The Qiagen DNeasy Blood Extraction Kit was used to extract genomic DNA from the blood cell samples. Only a few counts were recorded for this clone. Its antigen remains undetermined. Base qualities were left out, and no much larger clone turns up one base away. Spanning cysteine to phenylalanine, the CDR3 consists of 16 amino acids. The only DNA kept is the CDR3, 48 bases in frame from the first base. Unmatched junction bases come to 6, with V trimmed by 5 bases and J by 4 bases. The germline V gene yields SGHTA for CDR1 and FQGNSA for CDR2.

Library prep was done by the immunoSEQ multiplex PCR assay. A mixture of 60 forward primers for TCR Vbeta segments and 13 reverse primers for TCR Jbeta segments was used in the multiplex PCR. The CDR3 region of rearranged TCR beta genes was amplified from genomic DNA by a multiplex PCR assay. The amplified TCR beta libraries were sequenced on the Illumina HiSeq System as 87-base-pair reads. In the original analysis: In a later analysis, about 80 million unique TCR beta chains were counted across the roughly 610 repertoires, and around 10 million of these chains were shared by at least two donors. To remove PCR and sequencing errors, raw reads were error-corrected and collapsed into unique sequences using a nearest-neighbor algorithm that merged closely related sequences. CDR3 sequences were aligned to IMGT reference sequences to assign V, D and J gene segments. For a sequence to be retained, a match of at least six nucleotides to both a V gene segment and a J gene segment was required. Rearrangements were called productive when the CDR3 lacked stop codons and stayed in frame with V and J; all others were non-productive. CDR3 was defined according to IMGT convention as the region running from the second conserved V-encoded cysteine to the conserved J-encoded phenylalanine. The earlier analysis of about 640 of the donors excluded any sequence lacking an unambiguous match to a single V gene segment. In an earlier analysis of several hundred of the donors, a V segment was called functional when productive rearrangements were above 56.7%, and segregating when the standard deviation between donors exceeded 5%. A statistical classification framework was developed to diagnose cytomegalovirus status using the catalog of TCR beta chain sequences. V and J gene assignment, in a later analysis, came from comparing TCR nucleotide sequences with IMGT/GENE-DB human TR gene sequences. A later analysis assigned CDR3 sequences and most-parsimonious VDJ recombination scenarios with the TCRdist pipeline. In a later analysis, each TCR beta chain was defined by its CDR3 amino acid sequence together with its V-gene family, and reads without a unique V-gene family were excluded. To address suspected cross-contamination and a sequencing artifact, a later analysis removed a few hundred highly shared, low-generation-probability nucleotide sequences. For each public chain, a later analysis derived a clonal expansion index from normalized ranks of inferred template counts within each repertoire. A later analysis computed generation probabilities with a VDJ recombination model fitted to out-of-frame rearrangements, and checked the results against IGoR. Hypergeometric tests were used in a later analysis to score TCR-TCR, TCR-HLA and TCR-CMV co-occurrence, with a repertoire-size bias correction applied to the TCR pairs. In a later analysis, false discovery rates were estimated by permuting HLA or CMV assignments 20 times. In a later analysis, co-occurring TCRs were grouped using DBSCAN, with TCRdist sequence similarity added in when clustering inside HLA-allele-positive subsets. Repertoires with fewer than 30,000 or more than 120,000 public chains were left out of co-occurrence clustering, as were about 5 repertoires with anomalous nucleotide sharing. TCRdb mirrors the immuneACCESS table, restricted to in-frame sequences. Some clones are absent from its copies; in checked studies, under half trace to an unresolved V gene, and the reason for the others is unknown. That table supplies the V and J calls and clone size; D and trimming were determined from the DNA. In this sample the table shows more than 100,000 clones, roughly 79% of which occur a single time. The ten largest account for approximately 3.8% of the sample.

The sequence was obtained from a man between 50 and 59 years old in good health and CMV-seropositive. The chain is encoded by TRBV7-2 joined to TRBJ2-1, with TRBD2 matching 12 junction bases. The sample comprised PBMCs. The CDR3 has the sequence CASSPTTSGSYNEQFF. The sequence in DNA is TGTGCCAGCAGCCCAACGACTAGCGGGAGTTACAATGAGCAGTTCTTC. Joined to the reference TRBV7-2 and TRBJ2-1 proteins, this CDR3 gives the full variable domain: GAGVSQSPSNKVTEKGKDVELRCDPISGHTALYWYRQSLGQGLEFLIYFQGNSAPDKSGLPSDRFSAERTGGSVSTLTIQRTQQEDSAVYLCASSPTTSGSYNEQFFGPGTRLTVL.